A single TCR beta chain is shown here with its context. Germline CDR1 reads GTSNPN; CDR2 reads SVGIG (reference sequence). V lost 0 bases and J 8 bases, leaving 20 bases between the germline ends. CDR3 length: 15 residues. These data come from a study of shared clonotypes between healthy human individuals. Profiled with immunoSEQ multiplex PCR; TCRdb holds only in-frame clones, not every one. The table lists 2 million to 3 million clones, more than 90% of them singletons. The specimen sequenced was naive CD4+ T cells sorted from blood. Noted subset: CD45RA+ positively selected. This clonotype was obtained from a man aged 18-30 years in good health. The V call is TRBV30, the J call TRBJ2-7, with D possibly TRBD2 on 6 matching bases. The CDR3 nucleotides are TGTGCCTGGAGTGTAGATAGCGGCCCAAGTGGGAAGCAGTACTTC. Its translation: CAWSVDSGPSGKQYF.